This T cell receptor beta chain was identified in a study of CD8 T cells in Susac syndrome. RNA in amounts of about 0.5 to 1 ug was reverse transcribed with random hexamers. TCRdb reanalysed the immunoSEQ multiplex PCR reads using MiXCR and keeps one entry per CDR3 protein. The table records 78,000 or so distinct CDR3 sequences, 85% to 95% of them present only once. The V end lost 5 bases, the J end lost 6 bases, and 15 bases lay between the germline ends. The CDR3 has 14 amino acids. Germline V CDR1 and CDR2: SGHAT, FQDESV (reference sequence). The rearrangement links TRBV11-1 to TRBJ2-3; maybe TRBD1 (6 bases). This TCR was recovered from a human donor with multiple sclerosis. Specimen: CD8+ T cells from PBMCs. This CDR3 reads CASSPLKRGDTQYF. CDR3 nucleotide sequence: TGTGCCAGCAGCCCCCTCAAAAGGGGGGATACGCAGTATTTT.